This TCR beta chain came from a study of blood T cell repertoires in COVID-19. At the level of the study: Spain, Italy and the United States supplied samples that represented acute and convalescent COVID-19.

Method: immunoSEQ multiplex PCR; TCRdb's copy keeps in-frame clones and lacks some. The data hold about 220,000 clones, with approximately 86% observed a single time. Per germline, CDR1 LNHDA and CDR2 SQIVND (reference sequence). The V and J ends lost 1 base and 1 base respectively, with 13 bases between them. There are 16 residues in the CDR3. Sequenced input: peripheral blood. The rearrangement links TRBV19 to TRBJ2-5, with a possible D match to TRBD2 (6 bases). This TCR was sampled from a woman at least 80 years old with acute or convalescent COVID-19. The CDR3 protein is CASSIVAGRIQETQYF. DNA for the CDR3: TGTGCCAGTAGTATAGTGGCGGGACGGATCCAAGAGACCCAGTACTTC. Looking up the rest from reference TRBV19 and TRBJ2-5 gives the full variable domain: DGGITQSPKYLFRKEGQNVTLSCEQNLNHDAMYWYRQDPGQGLRLIYYSQIVNDFQKGDIAEGYSVSREKKESFPLTVTSAQKNPTAFYLCASSIVAGRIQETQYFGPGTRLLVL.